The 17 T cell receptor beta chains below all came from one sample that was sequenced in a study of shared T cell receptors in the human thymus. Profiling relied on immunoSEQ multiplex PCR, and the TCRdb table lists in-frame clones only, not all of them. The repertoire includes hundreds of thousands of clones, 70% to 90% of them detected once, and over 0.008% sits in the top ten. A further study also used this sample, focusing on human thymus T cells.

The sample was thymocytes. These receptors were collected from a boy in the first two years of life with a congenital heart defect.

The chain carries TRBV10-1 and TRBJ2-2, with D perhaps TRBD2 (6 bases). This CDR3 spans 17 amino acids. The ends were cut back, 5 bases at V and 4 bases at J, with 20 bases in the middle. Germline CDR1 reads WNHNN; CDR2 reads SYGVQD (reference sequence). CDR3 bases: TGCGCCAGCAGTCAGGGACTTGGAATGCGTGGCACCGGGGAGCTGTTTTTT. Protein sequence: CASSQGLGMRGTGELFF.

This clone was observed a few times. The chain is built from TRBV28 and TRBJ2-3; TRBD2 is a possible D gene (6 bases). Germline assignment: CDR1 MDHEN and CDR2 SYDVKM. V dropped 6 bases and J dropped 2 bases, with 27 bases sitting between them. The CDR3 has 19 residues. CDR3 protein: CASSRPGAQRSRVTDTQYF. The CDR3 nucleotides read TGTGCCAGCAGCAGACCGGGAGCTCAACGATCCCGAGTCACAGATACGCAGTATTTT.

The rearrangement joins TRBV5-6 to TRBJ2-1; TRBD2 matches 10 bases. Germline CDR1 reads SGHDT; CDR2 reads YYEEEE. The CDR3 spans 16 residues. J was trimmed by 4 bases and V by 0 bases; bases with no gene match: 4. The CDR3 DNA sequence: TGTGCCAGCAGCTTGGCCGGGACTAGCGTTTACAATGAGCAGTTCTTC. It translates to CASSLAGTSVYNEQFF.

With regard to this clone: The junction departs from the called germline gene at one end, perhaps through a read error. The chain employs TRBV7-7 and TRBJ2-3, with 7 bases that match TRBD1. Germline loops: CDR1 SSHAT, CDR2 FNYEAQ (reference sequence). CDR3 length equals 16 residues. The CDR3 spells CASSPGPTGSPDTQYF. As DNA, the CDR3 is TGTGCTAGCAGTCCTGGACCGACAGGGAGCCCAGATACGCAGTATTTT.

V is TRBV4-2 and J is TRBJ2-2, with TRBD1 matching 10 bases. The CDR3 contains 18 residues. Trimming took 4 bases from V and 3 from J; bases not matched to a gene: 11. CDR1 and CDR2 (germline): LGHNA, YNFKEQ. CDR3 protein: CASSLTGQGPRHTGELFF. For the CDR3, the DNA is TGTGCCAGCAGCCTGACGGGACAGGGGCCCCGGCACACCGGGGAGCTGTTTTTT.

V gene TRBV13 combines with J gene TRBJ1-1; maybe TRBD1 (6 bases). CDR1 and CDR2 (germline): PRHDT, FYEKMQ (reference sequence). Between the trimmed V and J ends, which lost 5 bases and 0 bases, there was a span of 13 bases. This CDR3 is built from 15 residues. The chain's CDR3 is CASSPTGTLNTEAFF. CDR3 sequence (DNA): TGTGCCAGCAGCCCTACCGGGACATTGAACACTGAAGCTTTCTTT.

V gene TRBV10-2 combines with J gene TRBJ2-3; 11 bases fit TRBD2. After removal of 6 bases from V and 4 bases from J, the junction contained 9 bases not matched to a gene. Germline V gene lookup returns CDR1 WSHSY and CDR2 SAAADI. The CDR3 is 16 residues long. This CDR3 reads CASRQTTSGSPDTQYF. Here the CDR3 DNA reads TGCGCCAGCAGGCAAACCACTAGCGGGAGTCCAGATACGCAGTATTTT.

About this clone itself: No DNA is shown, since the ends of the CDR3 on it are uncertain; the CDR3 is the one TCRdb lists. The chain links TRBV28 to TRBJ2-5; the table names TRBD2, a call not compared with the DNA. The CDR3 spans 14 residues, counting both ends. Germline loops: CDR1 MDHEN, CDR2 SYDVKM. The CDR3 here is CASSLWGSGAPRYF.

CDR3 loop: CASTPWRGGEQFF. The CDR3 DNA sequence: TGTGCCAGCACCCCGTGGCGGGGGGGCGAGCAGTTCTTC. This rearrangement joins TRBV25-1 to TRBJ2-1, with 9 bases matching TRBD2. CDR3 size: 13 residues. Unmatched junction bases numbered 8, after V lost 7 bases and J lost 10 bases. The germline V gene encodes CDR1 MGHDK and CDR2 SYGVNS.

The CDR3 nucleotides are TGTGCCAGCCCCCGGGACAGGGGGCATGGCTACACCTTC. Protein product: CASPRDRGHGYTF. V and J are TRBV7-3 and TRBJ1-2; 12 positions match TRBD1. The CDR3 covers 13 residues. The trim removed 8 bases at V and 6 bases at J, leaving 4 bases unmatched. CDR1 and CDR2 (germline): SGHTA, FQGTGA.

This sequence joins TRBV5-1 and TRBJ2-7; the D gene is possibly TRBD1 (8 bases). V was shortened by 3 bases and J by 2 bases, with 15 bases between the two germline ends. Germline values: CDR1 SGHRS, CDR2 YFSETQ. The CDR3 is 15 residues long. The CDR3 region is CASSSYRGGTYEQYF. CDR3 sequence (DNA): TGCGCCAGCAGCTCTTACAGGGGGGGGACCTACGAGCAGTACTTC.

The genes are TRBV4-2 and TRBJ2-7; 8 bases are a match to TRBD2. Germline loops: CDR1 LGHNA, CDR2 YNFKEQ. The length of the CDR3 is 17 residues. After removal of 1 base from V and 4 bases from J, the junction contained 12 bases not matched to a gene. CDR3 nucleotides: TGTGCCAGCAGCCAAGTCGTGAGGACTAGCTCGCGTTACGAGCAGTACTTC. Its translation: CASSQVVRTSSRYEQYF.

The table lists this clone with a count of one. The same CDR3 also results from other DNA sequences found in this sample. V usage is TRBV5-6 and J usage is TRBJ2-7, with no clear D. CDR3 length equals 13 residues. The germline gives CDR1 SGHDT, CDR2 YYEEEE. With 4 bases removed from V and 1 base from J, the gap between germline ends came to 9 bases. CDR3 DNA sequence: TGTGCCAGCAGCCCGTCGGGTTCCTACGAGCAGTACTTC. It encodes CASSPSGSYEQYF.

As DNA, the CDR3 is TGTGCCAGCAGAAGAAGTAGCGGGGCCCCCACAGATACGCAGTATTTT. The encoded protein is CASRRSSGAPTDTQYF. The rearrangement joins TRBV7-6 to TRBJ2-3; 8 bases match TRBD2. This CDR3 has 16 amino acids. The germline V gene encodes CDR1 SGHVS and CDR2 FNYEAQ. J gave up 2 bases and V 6 bases, and 10 bases lay outside the gene matches.

The DNA of the CDR3 is TGTGCCAGCAGCTCGGGGACTAGCGGGAGAGATAGCCACGAGCAGTACTTC. This sequence encodes CASSSGTSGRDSHEQYF. The chain recombines TRBV7-9 with TRBJ2-7, with TRBD2 identical over 14 bases. The junction had 10 bases not matched to a gene; V was cut back by 4 bases and J by 5 bases. Germline CDR1 is SEHNR and CDR2 is FQNEAQ (reference sequence). This CDR3 contains 17 residues.

The chain has TRBV7-6 and TRBJ2-7; possibly TRBD1 for D (6 bases). Trimming took 5 bases from V and 4 from J, leaving 18 bases between them. This CDR3 is built from 15 residues. CDR1 and CDR2 from the germline V gene are SGHVS and FNYEAQ. CDR3 sequence reads: CASSARQARGYEQYF. CDR3 bases: TGTGCCAGCAGCGCCCGACAGGCCCGCGGGTACGAGCAGTACTTC. The whole variable domain, filled in from reference TRBV7-6 and TRBJ2-7, reads GAGVSQSPRYKVTKRGQDVALRCDPISGHVSLYWYRQALGQGPEFLTYFNYEAQQDKSGLPNDRFSAERPEGSISTLTIQRTEQRDSAMYRCASSARQARGYEQYFGPGTRLTVT.

The chain employs TRBV27 and TRBJ2-2, with D maybe TRBD1 (5 bases). The length of the CDR3 is 15 residues. Germline lookup yields CDR1 MNHEY and CDR2 SMNVEV (reference sequence). V was pared by 2 bases and J by 2 bases, with 9 bases between. Written as DNA, the CDR3 is TGTGCCAGCAGTTTACTCCAGGGTAACACCGGGGAGCTGTTTTTT. It codes for CASSLLQGNTGELFF.